Here is one T cell receptor beta chain with its context. The antigen is not known. The table came from immunoSEQ multiplex PCR; TCRdb's copy has only in-frame clones and leaves some out. The sample includes around 80,000 clones, roughly 80% of them seen just once. CDR3 length: 15 residues. V lost 3 bases and J lost 7, with 14 bases in between. Germline V gene data show CDR1 as SGDLS and CDR2 as YYNGEE. This sample stems from a study of OX40 agonist ivuxolimab in advanced cancers. Study-level points and caveats: No determination was made of the antigen specificity of the expanded peripheral T cells.

The chain couples TRBV9 to TRBJ1-6, with a tentative D call TRBD1 (5 bases). This TCR came from an adult with an advanced solid tumor such as melanoma, head and neck, liver or kidney cancer. The sequences come from CD4+ or CD8+ T cells sorted from blood, collected in a trial of the OX40 agonist ivuxolimab. The CDR3 protein is CASSARGRTNSPLHF. Here the CDR3 DNA reads TGTGCCAGCAGCGCGAGGGGACGGACCAATTCACCCCTCCACTTT.